This TCR beta chain is from a study of T cells after yellow fever vaccination. The overall study: Fractions of low cell number were prepared using SMART-Seq v4 Ultra Low Input.

Germline-derived CDR1 and CDR2 are SQVTM and ANQGSEA. V lost 6 bases and J lost 12; bases outside the gene matches: 8. The CDR3 is 12 amino acids. About this clonotype: Its cognate antigen is unknown.

TCRdb re-analysed the 5' RACE reads in MiXCR, keeping a single row per CDR3 protein. Here the sample spans about 510,000 distinct CDR3 sequences, 21% being singletons. Study-wide results and caveats: The secondary response was weaker but peaked faster, day 5 versus 15.

The genes are TRBV29-1 and TRBJ1-4, with 9 bases aligning to TRBD1. The TCR was taken from a young man who received the YFV17D yellow fever vaccine. This sample comprised PBMCs, obtained approximately 22 days after the first yellow fever vaccination. The CDR3 bases are TGCAGCGTCCCCTCCGGGGACAGGGAACTGTTTTTT. It translates to CSVPSGDRELFF.